This entry concerns a single T cell receptor (beta chain). These data originate in a study of tumor-infiltrating lymphocytes in primary liver carcinoma. The CDR3 consists of 14 residues. The approximately 17-34 mg bulk tissue piece was not sorted before simultaneous RNA and DNA extraction. Using a constant-region primer together with ProtoScript II reverse transcriptase, TCR beta cDNA was made from roughly 540 ng of total RNA. Three-round nested multiplex PCR performed with slightly modified ARM-PCR produced the TCR beta libraries. Primers for the first two PCR rounds were TRBV1-TRBV30 forward primers and a C-beta reverse primer (around 11 cycles per round). Via MiXCR, TCRdb re-called the multiplex PCR reads, giving one row per CDR3 protein. The sample lists roughly 120,000 distinct CDR3 sequences, about 68% occurring once.

The specimen was liver tumor tissue from sampling region 1. Indicated subset: tumor region T1, superior pole. The V and J genes are TRBV12-3 or TRBV12-4 and TRBJ1-6; 9 nucleotides line up with TRBD1. The TCR sequence derives from a woman aged 55-69 years with primary liver carcinoma and hepatitis B virus infection. The CDR3 spells CTGSFGTGRSPLHF. The CDR3 nucleotides read TGTACCGGCAGTTTTGGGACAGGGCGTTCACCCCTCCACTTT.